Detailed here is one T cell receptor beta chain. It has no known antigen specificity. No much larger clonotype is one base removed from it; base qualities were not supplied. This sample was included in a study of cytomegalovirus exposure and HLA in healthy donors listed by TCRdb under 2017. As for the study more broadly: An earlier analysis of several hundred of the donors reported 276 Gb of sequence data and 117 million unique TCR beta sequences obtained from 150 million to 200 million T cells. The T cell repertoires of 670 or so subjects were profiled by immunosequencing and related to cytomegalovirus serostatus. Among 398 genotyped donors of the cohort, an average of approximately 230,000 unique TCR beta nucleotide sequences were sequenced per donor, around 18% of them non-productive. Typing coverage varied by locus: 629-630 donors for A, B, C, DRB1 and DQB1; roughly 510 for DQA1; some 610 for DPA1; more than 450 for DPB1. Every discovery cohort repertoire had been produced on one sequencing platform. Donor age, sex, ethnicity and CMV serostatus were compiled alongside the repertoire data. An early release covering around 630 HLA-typed donors comprised 250 to 350 gigabases of sequencing data and 85 million or so unique TCR sequences. To decide whether each TCR beta V gene segment behaved as functional or pseudogenic, an earlier analysis of some 600 of the donors relied on high-throughput TCR beta sequencing. Both class I and class II loci were covered by HLA typing, at four-digit resolution. In addition to the first cohort of approximately 670 subjects, a separate validation cohort of 120 different subjects was used. The study aimed to test whether signatures of past pathogen exposure could be identified by cataloging public T cell receptors. Roughly five DR-DQ haplotypes were treated as single units for association and clustering because of strong linkage in the cohort. To study patterns of TCR occurrence, a later analysis re-analyzed previously published TCR beta repertoires from hundreds of donors and added high-resolution HLA genotyping. Rather than using new phenotypic data, the later analysis identified candidate immune exposures from TCR beta sequences and from how often those sequences occurred across donors. A later genetic analysis used genome-wide SNP genotypes for about 65% of the 666 donors, treating that subset as a discovery cohort. The genetic ancestry cluster associated with self-reported Caucasian donors included about 81% of the 398 genotyped donors. To predict cytomegalovirus infection status, the study brought together high-throughput TCR immunosequencing, statistical association of individual TCRs with disease status, and machine learning. The research as a whole found: The earlier analysis of nearly 600 of the donors excluded approximately 17 rarely observed V segments, including chromosome 9 orphons, because counts were too low. Immune exposure information for the cohort was limited to CMV serostatus. In a later analysis, HLA-associated TCR beta chains were found to be more clonally expanded and to have lower generation probabilities than equally common non-associated chains. Broadly in line with IMGT annotations, most TCR beta V segments showed up in productive rearrangements about 87% or about 30% of the time in an earlier analysis of 587 of the donors. The authors suggested that the approach could potentially be extended to other disease states and immunological phenotypes. A further reported finding was that TCR beta sequences accurately predicted the HLA-A and HLA-B alleles for most subjects in the first cohort. Most CMV-associated TCR beta chains appeared to be HLA-restricted in a later analysis, and the HLA associations seemed to be driven largely by CMV exposure. Cytomegalovirus status was reported to be diagnosed by the classifier with high specificity and sensitivity in both the original and validation cohorts. Because some donors lacked HLA typing at each locus, the association tests relied only on the typed subset. V-gene and J-gene trimming of TCR beta chains was associated with a missense DCLRE1C variant in a later genetic analysis, and the association was replicated in an independent cohort. Presence/absence analyses assumed roughly uniform sequencing depth across donors, an assumption that may not hold. When HLA alleles, especially DR and DQ, strongly co-occurred, attributing TCR associations to individual alleles was difficult. In a later analysis, several top co-occurrence clusters were reported to appear linked to parvovirus B19, influenza, CMV and Epstein-Barr virus. Only TCR beta chains were sequenced in this cohort, and the absence of alpha or paired-chain data limited detectable features. In a later analysis, TCR association rates were found to vary across HLA loci, with the most associated TCRs seen for DRB1 alleles and the fewest for HLA-C alleles. Most TCR sequences were seen in very few donors, while some public TCRs were found in many individuals. Correlated functional status among segregating V segments might be attributable to linkage disequilibrium, but an unknown experimental factor could not be ruled out. At a false discovery rate of 0.05, a later analysis linked around 15,000 TCR beta sequences to specific HLA alleles. A total of some 180 TCR beta chains were listed by the study as associated with cytomegalovirus. Some IMGT-functional V segments, including TRBV6-2 and TRBV6-3, could not be told apart with the 87-base-pair reads, so those segments were excluded. A cluster of highly shared sequence variants was judged likely to be a technical artifact of the sequencing pipeline. A later genetic analysis reported fewer N-insertions in productive TCRs among donors in an Asian-associated ancestry cluster than the roughly 720-donor mean. In vitro tests confirmed that a few of the cytomegalovirus-associated TCR beta chains recognize cytomegalovirus antigens.

The CDR3 spans 15 residues, from the cysteine through the phenylalanine. Just the 45-base CDR3 DNA is kept, in frame starting at base 1. V and J lose 1 base and 0 bases, and a span of 10 bases separates them. The germline V gene (reference sequence) provides CDR1 SGHKS and CDR2 YYEKEE. The cohort consisted of hundreds of healthy bone marrow donors. At the time of sampling, every cohort member was nominally healthy, though immune exposures that went unrecorded were likely present. The donor tested CMV seropositive, placing the donor among the 289 seropositive members of the cohort. Every donor gave a peripheral blood sample, and the peripheral blood mononuclear cells from that sample were used for TCR beta sequencing. The Qiagen DNeasy Blood Extraction Kit was used to extract genomic DNA from the blood cell samples. Preparation of the library involved the immunoSEQ multiplex PCR assay. For the multiplex PCR, a mixture combining 60 forward primers for TCR Vbeta segments and 13 reverse primers for TCR Jbeta segments was used. The CDR3 region of rearranged TCR beta genes was amplified from genomic DNA by a multiplex PCR assay. On the Illumina HiSeq System, the amplified TCR beta libraries were sequenced as 87-base-pair reads. In the original analysis: A later analysis counted approximately 76 million unique TCR beta chains across the 550 to 800 repertoires, and 10 million to 12 million of these chains were shared by at least two donors. To remove PCR and sequencing errors, raw reads were error-corrected and collapsed into unique sequences using a nearest-neighbor algorithm that merged closely related sequences. CDR3 sequences were aligned to IMGT reference sequences to assign V, D and J gene segments. For a sequence to be retained, a match of at least six nucleotides to both a V gene segment and a J gene segment was required. Rearrangements were classified as productive when the CDR3 lacked stop codons and remained in frame with V and J, and all other rearrangements were classified as non-productive. Following IMGT convention, CDR3 was defined as the stretch from the second conserved V-encoded cysteine to the conserved J-encoded phenylalanine. The earlier analysis of a few hundred of the donors excluded any sequence lacking an unambiguous match to a single V gene segment. In an earlier analysis of about 590 of the donors, a V segment was called functional when productive rearrangements were above 56.7%, and segregating when the standard deviation between donors exceeded 5%. A statistical classification framework was built to diagnose cytomegalovirus status from the catalog of TCR beta chain sequences. V and J gene assignment, in a later analysis, came from comparing TCR nucleotide sequences with IMGT/GENE-DB human TR gene sequences. Using the TCRdist pipeline, a later analysis assigned CDR3 sequences along with most-parsimonious VDJ recombination scenarios. In a later analysis, every TCR beta chain was defined by the combination of its CDR3 amino acid sequence and its V-gene family, and reads without a unique V-gene family were dropped. A later analysis removed several hundred highly shared, low-generation-probability nucleotide sequences to deal with suspected cross-contamination and a sequencing artifact. For each public chain, a later analysis derived a clonal expansion index from normalized ranks of inferred template counts within each repertoire. A later analysis computed generation probabilities with a VDJ recombination model fitted to out-of-frame rearrangements, and checked the results against IGoR. Hypergeometric tests were used in a later analysis to score TCR-TCR, TCR-HLA and TCR-CMV co-occurrence, with a repertoire-size bias correction applied to the TCR pairs. A later analysis estimated false discovery rates by permuting HLA or CMV assignments 20 times. In a later analysis, co-occurring TCRs were grouped using DBSCAN, with TCRdist sequence similarity added in when clustering inside HLA-allele-positive subsets. Repertoires with fewer than 30,000 or more than 120,000 public chains were left out of co-occurrence clustering, as were five repertoires with anomalous nucleotide sharing. Entries here come from immuneACCESS through TCRdb and include only in-frame sequences with V and J called. Some clones fail to appear in such tables; in the studies checked, an unresolved V gene covers under half of the shortfall, and the cause of the remainder is unknown. That table gives V, J and clone size, and the DNA gave D and trimming. This sample comprises approximately 72,000 clones, around 76% of them detected only once. About 5.5% of the sample goes to the ten largest clones.

The chain links TRBV5-5 with TRBJ1-2; the D gene lacks a confident call. The sample consisted of PBMCs. The TCR originated in a male donor in good health and CMV-seropositive. CDR3 sequence: CASSLTGFSNYGYTF. The DNA reads as follows: TGTGCCAGCAGCTTGACGGGGTTTTCTAACTATGGCTACACCTTC.